These 6 T cell receptor beta chains were sequenced from one sample in a study of blood T cell repertoires in COVID-19 (dated by TCRdb to the early 2020s). Preparation of the library involved the immunoSEQ multiplex PCR assay. TCRdb mirrors the immuneACCESS table, restricted to in-frame sequences. Some clones are absent from its copies; in checked studies, under half trace to an unresolved V gene, and the reason for the others is unknown. Within this sample are 150,000 or so clones, with roughly four fifths of them counted one time only. The ten largest make up approximately 9.4% of the sample. The specimen sequenced was peripheral blood. Receptors were obtained from a woman between 50 and 59 years old with active or convalescent COVID-19.

V is TRBV7-2 and J is TRBJ1-1, with 9 bases lining up with TRBD1. This CDR3 has 14 amino acids. V shed 1 base, J shed 9 bases, and the junction held 6 bases outside the gene matches. CDR1 SGHTA and CDR2 FQGNSA come from the germline V gene. The CDR3: CASSLVRTGAKAFF. The CDR3, as DNA: TGTGCCAGCAGCTTAGTTCGGACAGGGGCTAAAGCTTTCTTT.

This chain links TRBV28 with TRBJ2-1; TRBD2 might be the D (5 bases). Per the germline V gene, CDR1 is MDHEN and CDR2 is SYDVKM. The CDR3 is made up of 13 amino acids. The ends were cut back, 5 bases at V and 7 bases at J, with 12 bases in the middle. CDR3: CASSTGIGNEQFF. The CDR3 nucleotides are TGTGCCAGCAGTACCGGGATCGGTAATGAGCAGTTCTTC.

This rearrangement joins TRBV7-2 to TRBJ2-1, with 7 bases that match TRBD2. The germline V gene has CDR1 SGHTA and CDR2 FQGNSA. Unmatched junction bases numbered 7, after V lost 5 bases and J lost 6 bases. The CDR3 is made up of 14 amino acids. The CDR3 loop reads CASSLLGGPNEQFF. CDR3 nucleotides: TGTGCCAGCAGCCTGCTGGGAGGGCCCAATGAGCAGTTCTTC. Combining the CDR3 with reference TRBV7-2 and TRBJ2-1 gives the whole variable domain GAGVSQSPSNKVTEKGKDVELRCDPISGHTALYWYRQSLGQGLEFLIYFQGNSAPDKSGLPSDRFSAERTGGSVSTLTIQRTQQEDSAVYLCASSLLGGPNEQFFGPGTRLTVL.

The sample holds one count of this clone. The rearrangement uses TRBV7-2 and TRBJ2-1; TRBD2 is a possible D gene (6 bases). Trimming cost V 3 bases and J 7 bases, with 16 bases left between them. Germline lookup yields CDR1 SGHTA and CDR2 FQGNSA. This CDR3 is built from 15 residues. The DNA for the CDR3 is TGTGCCAGCAGCTTGATGGCGGGGAGAGGGAATGAGCAGTTCTTC. This sequence encodes CASSLMAGRGNEQFF.

The chain carries TRBV5-1 and TRBJ1-1, with D possibly TRBD1 on 6 matching bases. The CDR3 consists of 14 residues. V was shortened by 0 bases and J by 0 bases, with 6 bases between the two germline ends. The germline gives CDR1 SGHRS, CDR2 YFSETQ. CDR3 sequence: CASSLGQVNTEAFF. For the CDR3, the DNA is TGCGCCAGCAGCTTGGGACAGGTGAACACTGAAGCTTTCTTT.

The chain has TRBV28 and TRBJ1-2, with 7 bases that match TRBD1. V was clipped by 5 bases and J by 7 bases; unmatched bases: 7. The length of the CDR3 is 13 residues. From germline, CDR1 is MDHEN and CDR2 SYDVKM. The CDR3: CASSPRDSFGYTF. The CDR3 DNA reads TGTGCCAGCAGTCCCCGGGACAGTTTTGGCTACACCTTC.